These 7 T cell receptor beta chains came from one sample sequenced in a study of blood T cell repertoires in COVID-19. The assay was immunoSEQ multiplex PCR, and TCRdb's table has in-frame clones only and misses some. The sample holds just under 350,000 clones; around nine tenths are singletons and the top ten take around 3.3%. What was sequenced was peripheral blood. The receptors here all came from a woman aged 18-30 years who had recovered from COVID-19.

This clone was seen only once. This chain links TRBV7-9 with TRBJ1-2; no definite D call. The CDR3 runs to 13 residues. Between the trimmed V and J ends, which lost 5 bases and 6 bases, there was a span of 13 bases. The germline V gene encodes CDR1 SEHNR and CDR2 FQNEAQ (reference sequence). The DNA of the CDR3 is TGTGCCAGCAGCCCCATATACGGGGATGGCTACACCTTC. This sequence encodes CASSPIYGDGYTF.

V gene TRBV5-1 combines with J gene TRBJ2-3; D is unclear. Germline CDR1 reads SGHRS; CDR2 reads YFSETQ. CDR3 length: 15 amino acids. V was trimmed by 0 bases and J by 2 bases, leaving 10 bases between them. The CDR3 DNA is TGCGCCAGCAGCTTGGGAACAGTTACCACAGATACGCAGTATTTT. Protein product: CASSLGTVTTDTQYF.

The V call is TRBV5-4, the J call TRBJ2-6; 8 bases are a match to TRBD2. The V gene end was trimmed by 3 bases and the J gene end by 4 bases; junction bases not matched to a gene: 9. Per the germline V gene, CDR1 is SGHNT and CDR2 is YYREEE (reference sequence). The CDR3 spans 17 residues. The DNA of the CDR3 is TGTGCCAGCAGCTCACATTCGGGAGGGGTCGGGGCCAACGTCCTGACTTTC. Translating gives CASSSHSGGVGANVLTF. The variable domain in full, with the rest retrieved from reference TRBV5-4 and TRBJ2-6, is ETGVTQSPTHLIKTRGQQVTLRCSSQSGHNTVSWYQQALGQGPQFIFQYYREEENGRGNFPPRFSGLQFPNYSSELNVNALELDDSALYLCASSSHSGGVGANVLTFGAGSRLTVL.

This chain connects TRBV27 to TRBJ1-3; no definite D call. Per germline, CDR1 MNHEY and CDR2 SMNVEV (reference sequence). The CDR3 consists of 14 residues. Trimming left V 5 bases short and J 0 bases short, with 8 bases between. CDR3 DNA: TGTGCCAGCAGTCCACCAGGCTCTGGAAACACCATATATTTT. It translates to CASSPPGSGNTIYF.

The chain has TRBV3-1 (or the pseudogene TRBV3-2) and TRBJ1-2, with D tentatively TRBD1 (5 bases). The length of the CDR3 is 17 residues. The V end was cut by 1 base, the J end by 3 bases, with 18 bases between. CDR1 and CDR2 from the germline V gene are LGHDT and YNNKEL (reference sequence). The CDR3 spells CASSQVRTSTSYYGYTF. CDR3 sequence (DNA): TGTGCCAGCAGCCAAGTTAGGACATCGACGTCGTACTATGGCTACACCTTC.

The CDR3 DNA is TGTGCCAGCAGCCACCTGGGACAGGAGAGTACCCCGAGCTCCTACGAGCAGTACGTC. This translates into CASSHLGQESTPSSYEQYV. The V and J genes are TRBV7-9 and TRBJ2-7, with 8 bases fitting TRBD1. CDR1 and CDR2 (germline): SEHNR, FQNEAQ (reference sequence). The trim removed 5 bases at V and 0 bases at J, leaving 18 bases unmatched. The CDR3 extends over 19 amino acids.

The chain joins TRBV6-2 or TRBV6-3 to TRBJ2-5; TRBD2 agrees at 9 bases. Per germline, CDR1 MNHEY and CDR2 SVGEGT. This CDR3 is built from 16 residues. Unmatched junction bases numbered 9, after V lost 2 bases and J lost 5 bases. The CDR3 DNA follows: TGTGCCAGCAGTTACGCGAGGAGCGGGAGGCGGGAGACCCAGTACTTC. As protein: CASSYARSGRRETQYF.